Included here is one TCR beta chain sequence, with context. The antigen remains unidentified. This CDR3 spans 16 amino acids. Germline loops: CDR1 SGHVS, CDR2 FQNEAQ. V lost 5 bases, J lost 2 bases, and 10 bases stayed unmatched. The data derive from a study of cytomegalovirus exposure and HLA in healthy donors. PCR employed 60 Vbeta and 13 Jbeta primers. Repertoires were generated with immunoSEQ multiplex PCR, while TCRdb's copy carries only in-frame clones and drops some. The table records approximately 150,000 clones, under 85% of them present only once. Study outcomes and limitations: Common viral pathogens (according to a later analysis) appeared linked to several of the most significant clusters.

The receptor's source is a human donor in good health. The chain links TRBV7-8 to TRBJ2-3, with 7 bases that match TRBD2. The sequencing input was PBMCs. The CDR3 DNA is TGTGCCAGCAGCCTGCATCAGGGAGGGACCACAGATACGCAGTATTTT. The encoded protein is CASSLHQGGTTDTQYF.